What follows is one TCR beta chain and its context. This sample was taken from a study of shared T cell receptors in the human thymus. The table came from immunoSEQ multiplex PCR; TCRdb's copy has only in-frame clones and leaves some out. The profile shows about 610,000 clones, roughly 88% of them singletons. The ends lost 3 bases at V and 0 bases at J; junction bases unmatched: 10. Germline CDR1 reads MNHEY; CDR2 reads SMNVEV (reference sequence). CDR3 length equals 17 residues. The same sample was also studied in work on human thymus T cells. This second study says: All donors were healthy Finnish infants who were undergoing corrective surgery to treat congenital heart defects. During corrective heart surgery, resections were taken, and the thymus tissue came from them. Biased V and J segment usage appeared in thymus and peripheral blood.

The sample taken for sequencing was thymocytes. The chain joins TRBV27 to TRBJ1-1; 7 bases match TRBD1. The TCR sequence derives from a boy under two years old with a congenital heart defect. CDR3 bases: TGTGCCAGCAGTTTCACCCCACAGGGGCGCATGAACACTGAAGCTTTCTTT. Its protein is CASSFTPQGRMNTEAFF.